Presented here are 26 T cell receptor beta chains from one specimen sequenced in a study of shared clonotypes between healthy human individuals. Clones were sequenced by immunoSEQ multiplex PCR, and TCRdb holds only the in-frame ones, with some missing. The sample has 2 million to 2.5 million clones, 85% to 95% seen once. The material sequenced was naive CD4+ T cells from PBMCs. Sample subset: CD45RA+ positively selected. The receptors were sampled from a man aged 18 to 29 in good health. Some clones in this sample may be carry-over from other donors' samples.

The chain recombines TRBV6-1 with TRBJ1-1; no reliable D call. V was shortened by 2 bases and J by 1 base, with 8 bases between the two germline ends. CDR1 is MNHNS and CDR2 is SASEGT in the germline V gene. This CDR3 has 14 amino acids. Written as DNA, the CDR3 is TGTGCCAGCAGTGAACCCGGCCAGAACACTGAAGCTTTCTTT. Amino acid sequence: CASSEPGQNTEAFF.

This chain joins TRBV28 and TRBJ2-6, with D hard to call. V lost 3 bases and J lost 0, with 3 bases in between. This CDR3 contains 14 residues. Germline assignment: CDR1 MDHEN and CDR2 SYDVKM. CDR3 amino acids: CASSFHSGANVLTF. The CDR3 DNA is TGTGCCAGCAGTTTCCACTCTGGGGCCAACGTCCTGACTTTC.

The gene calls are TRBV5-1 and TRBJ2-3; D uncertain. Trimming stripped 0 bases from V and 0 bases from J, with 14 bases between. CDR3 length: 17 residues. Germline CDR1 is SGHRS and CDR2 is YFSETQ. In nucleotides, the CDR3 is TGCGCCAGCAGCTTGGGGCCCCAGTCGGTGAGCACAGATACGCAGTATTTT. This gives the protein CASSLGPQSVSTDTQYF.

CDR3 region: CASSVGGSGRGLGETQYF. Here the CDR3 DNA reads TGTGCCAGCAGCGTAGGGGGTAGCGGGAGGGGCCTTGGAGAGACCCAGTACTTC. This chain joins TRBV9 and TRBJ2-5, with TRBD2 matching 11 bases. The junction had 11 bases not matched to a gene; V was cut back by 0 bases and J by 4 bases. CDR3 length equals 18 residues. CDR1 is SGDLS and CDR2 is YYNGEE in the germline V gene.

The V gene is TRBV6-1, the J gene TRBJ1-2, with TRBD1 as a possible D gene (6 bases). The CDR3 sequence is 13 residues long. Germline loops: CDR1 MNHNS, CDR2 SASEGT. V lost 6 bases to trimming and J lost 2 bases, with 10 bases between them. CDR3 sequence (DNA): TGTGCCAGCAGACACAGGGCAAACTATGGCTACACCTTC. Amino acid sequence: CASRHRANYGYTF.

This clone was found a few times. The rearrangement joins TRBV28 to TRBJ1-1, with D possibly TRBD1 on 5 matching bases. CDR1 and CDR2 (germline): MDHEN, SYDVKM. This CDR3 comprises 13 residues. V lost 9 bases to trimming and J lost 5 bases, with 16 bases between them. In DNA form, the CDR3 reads TGTGCCAGTCGTCGGGACCCGCTGACTGAAGCTTTCTTT. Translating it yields CASRRDPLTEAFF.

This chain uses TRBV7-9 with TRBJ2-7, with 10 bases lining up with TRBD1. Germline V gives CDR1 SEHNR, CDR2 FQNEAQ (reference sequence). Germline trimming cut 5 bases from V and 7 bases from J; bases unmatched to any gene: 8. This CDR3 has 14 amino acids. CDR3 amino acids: CASSTRQGAGEQYF. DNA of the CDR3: TGTGCCAGCAGCACACGACAGGGGGCGGGGGAGCAGTACTTC.

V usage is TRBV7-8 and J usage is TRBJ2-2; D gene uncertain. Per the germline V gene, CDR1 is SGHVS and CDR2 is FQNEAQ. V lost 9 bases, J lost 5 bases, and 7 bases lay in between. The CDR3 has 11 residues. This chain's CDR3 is CASAGTGELFF. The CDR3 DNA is TGTGCCAGTGCCGGGACCGGGGAGCTGTTTTTT.

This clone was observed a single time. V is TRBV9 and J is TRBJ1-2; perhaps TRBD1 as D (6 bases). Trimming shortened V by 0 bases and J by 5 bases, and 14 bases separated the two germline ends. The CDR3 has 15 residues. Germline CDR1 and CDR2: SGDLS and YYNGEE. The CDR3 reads CASSVVTGTGYGYTF. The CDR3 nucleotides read TGTGCCAGCAGCGTAGTTACAGGGACGGGGTATGGCTACACCTTC.

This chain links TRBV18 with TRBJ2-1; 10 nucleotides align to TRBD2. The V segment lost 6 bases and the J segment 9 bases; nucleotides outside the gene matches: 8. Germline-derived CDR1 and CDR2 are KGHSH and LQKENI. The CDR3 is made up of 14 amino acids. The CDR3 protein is CASSSLAGESEQFF. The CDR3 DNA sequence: TGTGCCAGCTCCAGTCTAGCGGGAGAGAGTGAGCAGTTCTTC. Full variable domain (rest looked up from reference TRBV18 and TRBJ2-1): NAGVMQNPRHLVRRRGQEARLRCSPMKGHSHVYWYRQLPEEGLKFMVYLQKENIIDESGMPKERFSAEFPKEGPSILRIQQVVRGDSAAYFCASSSLAGESEQFFGPGTRLTVL.

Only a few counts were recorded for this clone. The CDR3 nucleotides are TGTGCCAGCAGTGCTAGGACAGGGGACTATCAGCCCCAGCATTTT. Its protein product is CASSARTGDYQPQHF. The gene calls are TRBV6-5 and TRBJ1-5; 9 bases agree with TRBD1. CDR3 length equals 15 residues. Unmatched junction bases numbered 7, after V lost 5 bases and J lost 5 bases. Germline V gives CDR1 MNHEY, CDR2 SVGAGI.

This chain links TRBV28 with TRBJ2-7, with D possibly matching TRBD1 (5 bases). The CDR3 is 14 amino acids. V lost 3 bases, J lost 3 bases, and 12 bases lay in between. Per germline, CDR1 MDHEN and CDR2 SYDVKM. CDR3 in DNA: TGTGCCAGCAGTTTCTCATCAGACAGCTACGAGCAGTACTTC. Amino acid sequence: CASSFSSDSYEQYF.

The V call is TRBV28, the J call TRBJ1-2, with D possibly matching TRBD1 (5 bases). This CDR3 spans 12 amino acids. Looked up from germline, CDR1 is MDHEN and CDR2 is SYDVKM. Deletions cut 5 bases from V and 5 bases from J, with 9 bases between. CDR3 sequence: CASSEQEYGYTF. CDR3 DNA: TGTGCCAGCAGTGAACAGGAATATGGCTACACCTTC.

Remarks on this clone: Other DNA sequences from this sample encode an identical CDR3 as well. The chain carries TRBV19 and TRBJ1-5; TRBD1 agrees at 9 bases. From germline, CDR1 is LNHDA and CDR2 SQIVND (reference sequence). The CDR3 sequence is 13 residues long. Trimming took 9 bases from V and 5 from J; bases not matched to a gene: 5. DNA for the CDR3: TGTGCCAGCAGGGACAGGGTCGATCAGCCCCAGCATTTT. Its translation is CASRDRVDQPQHF. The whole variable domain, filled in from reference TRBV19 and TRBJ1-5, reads DGGITQSPKYLFRKEGQNVTLSCEQNLNHDAMYWYRQDPGQGLRLIYYSQIVNDFQKGDIAEGYSVSREKKESFPLTVTSAQKNPTAFYLCASRDRVDQPQHFGDGTRLSIL.

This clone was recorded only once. CDR3 sequence reads: CASSSGGYSGNTIYF. In nucleotides, the CDR3 is TGTGCCAGCAGTTCCGGGGGTTACTCTGGAAACACCATATATTTT. V gene TRBV5-4 combines with J gene TRBJ1-3; perhaps TRBD1 as D (5 bases). V was cut by 5 bases and J by 0 bases, with 12 bases left in between. The CDR3 spans 15 residues. Looked up from germline, CDR1 is SGHNT and CDR2 is YYREEE (reference sequence).

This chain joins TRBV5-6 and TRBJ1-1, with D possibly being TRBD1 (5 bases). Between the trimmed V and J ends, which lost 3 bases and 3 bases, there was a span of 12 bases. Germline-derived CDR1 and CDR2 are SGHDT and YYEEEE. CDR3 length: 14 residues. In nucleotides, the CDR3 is TGTGCCAGCAGCTGGGACGGATTTGACACTGAAGCTTTCTTT. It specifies CASSWDGFDTEAFF. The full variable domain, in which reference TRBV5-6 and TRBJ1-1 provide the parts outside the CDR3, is DAGVTQSPTHLIKTRGQQVTLRCSPKSGHDTVSWYQQALGQGPQFIFQYYEEEERQRGNFPDRFSGHQFPNYSSELNVNALLLGDSALYLCASSWDGFDTEAFFGQGTRLTVV.

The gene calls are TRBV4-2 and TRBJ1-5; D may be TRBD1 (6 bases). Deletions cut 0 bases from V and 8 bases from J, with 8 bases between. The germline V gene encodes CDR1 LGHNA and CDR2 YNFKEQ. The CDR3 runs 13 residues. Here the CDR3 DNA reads TGTGCCAGCAGCCAAGATTCAGGGGAGCCCCAGCATTTT. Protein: CASSQDSGEPQHF.

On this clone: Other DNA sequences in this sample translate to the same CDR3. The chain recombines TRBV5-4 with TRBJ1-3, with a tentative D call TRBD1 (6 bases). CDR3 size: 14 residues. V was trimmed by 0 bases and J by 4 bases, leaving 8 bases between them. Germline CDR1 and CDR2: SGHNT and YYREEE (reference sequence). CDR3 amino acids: CASSLDRAGNTIYF. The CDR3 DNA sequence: TGTGCCAGCAGCTTGGACAGGGCCGGAAACACCATATATTTT.

In DNA, the CDR3 is TGTGCCAGTAGTATATTGTGGCGGGAGGACGGGGAGCTGTTTTTT. Its protein product is CASSILWREDGELFF. V usage is TRBV19 and J usage is TRBJ2-2; TRBD2 matches 8 bases. This CDR3 is 15 amino acids long. The V gene's germline CDR1 is LNHDA and CDR2 SQIVND (reference sequence). The V gene end was trimmed by 2 bases and the J gene end by 7 bases; junction bases not matched to a gene: 6.

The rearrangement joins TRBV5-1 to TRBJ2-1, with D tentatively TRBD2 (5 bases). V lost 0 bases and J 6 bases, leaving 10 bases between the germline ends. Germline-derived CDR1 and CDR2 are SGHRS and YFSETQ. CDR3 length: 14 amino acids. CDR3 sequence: CASSLAQDSNEQFF. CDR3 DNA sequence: TGCGCCAGCAGCTTGGCGCAGGACTCCAATGAGCAGTTCTTC.

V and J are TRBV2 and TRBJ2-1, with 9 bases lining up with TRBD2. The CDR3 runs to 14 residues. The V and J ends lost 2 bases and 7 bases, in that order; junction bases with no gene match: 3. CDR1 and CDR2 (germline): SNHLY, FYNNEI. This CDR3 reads CASSEWREGNEQFF. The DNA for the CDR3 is TGTGCCAGCAGTGAATGGCGGGAGGGTAATGAGCAGTTCTTC.

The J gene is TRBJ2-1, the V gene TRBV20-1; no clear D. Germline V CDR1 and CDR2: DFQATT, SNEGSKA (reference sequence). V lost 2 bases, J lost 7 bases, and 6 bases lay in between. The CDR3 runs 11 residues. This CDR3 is CSARFKNEQFF. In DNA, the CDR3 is TGCAGTGCTAGATTTAAAAATGAGCAGTTCTTC.

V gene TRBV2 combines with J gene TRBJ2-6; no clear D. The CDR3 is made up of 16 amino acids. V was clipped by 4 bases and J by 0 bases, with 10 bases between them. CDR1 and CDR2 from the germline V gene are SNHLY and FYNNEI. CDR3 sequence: CASSVSQNSGANVLTF. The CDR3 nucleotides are TGTGCCAGCAGTGTATCCCAAAACTCTGGGGCCAACGTCCTGACTTTC.

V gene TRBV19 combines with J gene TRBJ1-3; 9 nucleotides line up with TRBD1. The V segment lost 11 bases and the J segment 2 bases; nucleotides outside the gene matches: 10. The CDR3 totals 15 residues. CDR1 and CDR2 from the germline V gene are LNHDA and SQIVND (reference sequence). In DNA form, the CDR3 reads TGTGCCTCTTTAACAGGGGACAGGGCTGGAAACACCATATATTTT. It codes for CASLTGDRAGNTIYF. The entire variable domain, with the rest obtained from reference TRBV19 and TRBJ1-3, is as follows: DGGITQSPKYLFRKEGQNVTLSCEQNLNHDAMYWYRQDPGQGLRLIYYSQIVNDFQKGDIAEGYSVSREKKESFPLTVTSAQKNPTAFYLCASLTGDRAGNTIYFGEGSWLTVV.

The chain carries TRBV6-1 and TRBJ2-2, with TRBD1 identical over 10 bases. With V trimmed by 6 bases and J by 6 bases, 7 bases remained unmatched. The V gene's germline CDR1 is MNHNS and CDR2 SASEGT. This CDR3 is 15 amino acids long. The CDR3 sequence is CASSPGQGSAGELFF. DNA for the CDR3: TGTGCCAGCAGCCCGGGACAGGGGAGTGCCGGGGAGCTGTTTTTT.

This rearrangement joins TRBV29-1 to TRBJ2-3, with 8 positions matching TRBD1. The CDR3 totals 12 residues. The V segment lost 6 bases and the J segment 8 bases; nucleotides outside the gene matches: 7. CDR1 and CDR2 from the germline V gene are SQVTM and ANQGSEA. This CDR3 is CSVDRAGGTQYF. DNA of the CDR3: TGCAGCGTGGACAGGGCTGGCGGTACGCAGTATTTT.